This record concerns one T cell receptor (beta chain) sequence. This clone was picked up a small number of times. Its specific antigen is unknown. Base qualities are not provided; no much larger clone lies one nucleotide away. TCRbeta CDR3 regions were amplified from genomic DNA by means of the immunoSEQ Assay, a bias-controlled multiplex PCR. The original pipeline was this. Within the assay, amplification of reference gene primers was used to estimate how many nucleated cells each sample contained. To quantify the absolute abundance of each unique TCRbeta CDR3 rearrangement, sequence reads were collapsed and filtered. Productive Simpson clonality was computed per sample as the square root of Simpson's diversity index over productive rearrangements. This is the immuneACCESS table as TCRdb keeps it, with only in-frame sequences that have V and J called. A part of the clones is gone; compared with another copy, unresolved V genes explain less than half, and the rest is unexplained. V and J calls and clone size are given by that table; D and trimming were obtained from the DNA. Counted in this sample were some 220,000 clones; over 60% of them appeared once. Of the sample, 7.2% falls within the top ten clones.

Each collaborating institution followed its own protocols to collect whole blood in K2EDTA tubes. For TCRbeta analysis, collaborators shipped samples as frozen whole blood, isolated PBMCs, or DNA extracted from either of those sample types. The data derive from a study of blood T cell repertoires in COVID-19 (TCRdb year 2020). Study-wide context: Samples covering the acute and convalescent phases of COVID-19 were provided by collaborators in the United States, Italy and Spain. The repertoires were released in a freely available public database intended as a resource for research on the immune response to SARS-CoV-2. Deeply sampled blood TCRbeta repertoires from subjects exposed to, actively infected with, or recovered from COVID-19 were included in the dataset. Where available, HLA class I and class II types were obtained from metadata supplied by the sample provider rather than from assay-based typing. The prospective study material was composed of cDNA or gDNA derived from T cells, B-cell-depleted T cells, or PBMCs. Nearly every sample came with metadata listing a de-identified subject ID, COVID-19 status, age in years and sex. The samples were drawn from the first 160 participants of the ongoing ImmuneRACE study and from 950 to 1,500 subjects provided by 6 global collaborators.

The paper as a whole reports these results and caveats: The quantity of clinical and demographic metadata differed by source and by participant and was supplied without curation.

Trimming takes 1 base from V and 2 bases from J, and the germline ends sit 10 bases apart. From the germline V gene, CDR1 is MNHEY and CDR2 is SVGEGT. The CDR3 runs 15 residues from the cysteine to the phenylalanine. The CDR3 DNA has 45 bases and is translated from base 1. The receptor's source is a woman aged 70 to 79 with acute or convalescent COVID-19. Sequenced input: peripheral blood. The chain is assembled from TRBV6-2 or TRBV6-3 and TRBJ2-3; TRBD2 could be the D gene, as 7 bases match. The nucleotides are TGTGCCAGCAGTTACTGGGAGGGGGACACAGATACGCAGTATTTT. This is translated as CASSYWEGDTDTQYF.